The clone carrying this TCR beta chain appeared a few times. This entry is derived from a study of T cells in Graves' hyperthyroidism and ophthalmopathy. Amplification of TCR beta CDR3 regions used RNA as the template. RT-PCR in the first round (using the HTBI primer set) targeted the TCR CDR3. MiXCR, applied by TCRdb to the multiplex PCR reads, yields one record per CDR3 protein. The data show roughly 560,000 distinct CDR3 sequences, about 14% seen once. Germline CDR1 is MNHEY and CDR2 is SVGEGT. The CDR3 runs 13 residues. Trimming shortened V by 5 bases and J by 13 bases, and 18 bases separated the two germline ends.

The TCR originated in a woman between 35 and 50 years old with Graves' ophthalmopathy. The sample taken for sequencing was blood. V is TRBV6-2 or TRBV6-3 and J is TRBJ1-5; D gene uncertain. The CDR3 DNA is TGTGCCAGCAGTAGAATGGGGAATATGGTACAGCATTTT. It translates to CASSRMGNMVQHF.